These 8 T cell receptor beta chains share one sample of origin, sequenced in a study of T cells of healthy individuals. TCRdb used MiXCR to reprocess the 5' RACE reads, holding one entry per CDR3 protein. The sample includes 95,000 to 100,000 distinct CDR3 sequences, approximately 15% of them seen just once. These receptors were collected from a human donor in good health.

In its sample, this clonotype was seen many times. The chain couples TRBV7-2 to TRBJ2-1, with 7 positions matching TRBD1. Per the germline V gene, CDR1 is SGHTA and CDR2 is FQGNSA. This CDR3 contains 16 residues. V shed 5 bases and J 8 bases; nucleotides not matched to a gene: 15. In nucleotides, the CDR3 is TGTGCCAGCAGCATACCCTTGCCAGGGGGTATCGATGAGCAGTTCTTC. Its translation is CASSIPLPGGIDEQFF.

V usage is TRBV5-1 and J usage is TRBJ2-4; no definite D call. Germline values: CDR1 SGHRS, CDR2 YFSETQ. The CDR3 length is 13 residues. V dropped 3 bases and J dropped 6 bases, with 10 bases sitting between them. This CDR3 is CASSSETLNIQYF. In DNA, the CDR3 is TGCGCCAGCAGCTCGGAGACCTTAAACATTCAGTACTTC. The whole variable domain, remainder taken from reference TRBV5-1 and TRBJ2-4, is KAGVTQTPRYLIKTRGQQVTLSCSPISGHRSVSWYQQTPGQGLQFLFEYFSETQRNKGNFPGRFSGRQFSNSRSEMNVSTLELGDSALYLCASSSETLNIQYFGAGTRLSVL.

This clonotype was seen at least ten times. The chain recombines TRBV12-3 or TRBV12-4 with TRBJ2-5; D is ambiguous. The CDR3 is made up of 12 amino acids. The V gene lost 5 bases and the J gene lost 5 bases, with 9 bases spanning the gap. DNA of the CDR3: TGTGCCAGCAGTAGCCTAGGGGAGACCCAGTACTTC. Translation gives CASSSLGETQYF.

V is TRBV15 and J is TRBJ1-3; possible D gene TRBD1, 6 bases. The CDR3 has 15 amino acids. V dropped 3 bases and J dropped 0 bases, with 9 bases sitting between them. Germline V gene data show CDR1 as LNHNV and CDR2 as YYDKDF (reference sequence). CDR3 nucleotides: TGTGCCACCAGCAGCAGGACAGTCTCTGGAAACACCATATATTTT. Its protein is CATSSRTVSGNTIYF.

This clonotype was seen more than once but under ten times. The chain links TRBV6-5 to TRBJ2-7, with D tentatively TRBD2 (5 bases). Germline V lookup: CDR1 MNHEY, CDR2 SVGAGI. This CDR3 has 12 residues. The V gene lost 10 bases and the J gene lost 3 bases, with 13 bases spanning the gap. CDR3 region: CATSRGDYEQYF. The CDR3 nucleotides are TGTGCCACCTCTCGGGGTGACTACGAGCAGTACTTC.

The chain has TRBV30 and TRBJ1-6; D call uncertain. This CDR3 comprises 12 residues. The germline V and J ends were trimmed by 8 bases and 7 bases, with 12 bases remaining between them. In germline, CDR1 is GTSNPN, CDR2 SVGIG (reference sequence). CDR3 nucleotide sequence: TGTGCCCTGTCGCATACGAATTCACCCCTCCACTTT. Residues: CALSHTNSPLHF.

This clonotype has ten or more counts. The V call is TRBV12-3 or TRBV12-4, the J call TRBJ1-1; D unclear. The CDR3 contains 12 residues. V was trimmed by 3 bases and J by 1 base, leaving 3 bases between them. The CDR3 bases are TGTGCCAGCAGTTTTGCGAACACTGAAGCTTTCTTT. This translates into CASSFANTEAFF.

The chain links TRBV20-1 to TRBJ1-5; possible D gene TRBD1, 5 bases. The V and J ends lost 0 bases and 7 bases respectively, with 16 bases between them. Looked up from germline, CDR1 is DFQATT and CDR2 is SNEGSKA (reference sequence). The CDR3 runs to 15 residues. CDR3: CSAREGGAGQQPQHF. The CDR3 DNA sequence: TGCAGTGCTAGAGAAGGCGGGGCAGGTCAACAGCCCCAGCATTTT.